A selection of T cell receptor beta chains follows, all from one sample in a study of shared clonotypes between healthy human individuals. Sequencing used immunoSEQ multiplex PCR; TCRdb keeps in-frame clones, though not all of them. In the table there are about a million clones, roughly 80% of which are singletons. Sequencing was carried out using memory CD4+ T cells from PBMCs. These receptors were obtained from a man aged 18 to 30 in good health. Some clones in this sample may be carry-over from other donors' samples. Each CDR3 is given with its conserved first and last residue. D genes are given only for firm matches. Some rows have no size entry. The others give once, few or many, or a class for an expanded clone.

D	V	size	J	DNA	CDR3
NA	TRBV7-8	NA	TRBJ1-5	TGTGCCAGCAGCCATTCAGGCGGAGGTCGTGATTGGCCCCAGCATTTT	CASSHSGGGRDWPQHF
NA	TRBV19	NA	TRBJ2-1	TGTGCCAGTAGTATCCCCAGCGGAGGGGTCAATGAGCAGTTCTTC	CASSIPSGGVNEQFF
TRBD1	TRBV5-4	few	TRBJ1-2	TGTGCCAGCAGCAGTAGGACAGGGGGCGATGATGGCTACACCTTC	CASSSRTGGDDGYTF
NA	TRBV29-1	NA	TRBJ1-1	TGCAGCGTTGTCCCAGGTGGGACTGAAGCTTTCTTT	CSVVPGGTEAFF
NA	TRBV7-2	NA	TRBJ2-7	TGTGCCAGCAGCCTACGAGGGGTCCACGAGCAGTACTTC	CASSLRGVHEQYF
NA	TRBV7-3	NA	TRBJ2-5	TGTGCCAGCAGCTCGGGACCCAAAGAGACCCAGTACTTC	CASSSGPKETQYF
TRBD2	TRBV30	NA	TRBJ2-1	TGTGCCTGGAACCTAGCGGCACCGGACAATGAGCAGTTCTTC	CAWNLAAPDNEQFF
NA	TRBV6-1	NA	TRBJ2-1	TGTGCCAGCAGACCCGTCCCGGGGAATGAGCAGTTCTTC	CASRPVPGNEQFF
TRBD2	TRBV19	NA	TRBJ2-2	TGTGCCAGTAGTAGGGGGGAGGGCCGGGTCACCGGGGAGCTGTTTTTT	CASSRGEGRVTGELFF
NA	TRBV11-2	NA	TRBJ2-1	TGTGCCAGCAGCCGGTACGGACTGGGGAGCTCCTACAATGAGCAGTTCTTC	CASSRYGLGSSYNEQFF
TRBD2	TRBV5-6	NA	TRBJ2-3	TGTGCCAGCAAGATGTCGGGGGGAGATACGCAGTATTTT	CASKMSGGDTQYF
NA	TRBV30	NA	TRBJ1-3	TGTGCCTGGAGTGTCATATGGCAGACTGGAAACACCATATATTTT	CAWSVIWQTGNTIYF
NA	TRBV28	few	TRBJ1-5	TGTGCCAGCAAACCGGGGGATCAGCCCCAGCATTTT	CASKPGDQPQHF
TRBD1	TRBV19	NA	TRBJ1-1	TGTGCCAGTAGTACGACAGGGGGTTTTACTGAAGCTTTCTTT	CASSTTGGFTEAFF